Given below is one TCR beta chain in context. Its specificity is not known. The sample comes from a study of T cells after yellow fever vaccination. Study conclusions and caveats: Primary-vaccination clones mostly resurfaced post-booster (about 96% CD4, 85% to 90% CD8). Highly abundant clonotypes carried over from the bulk population could end up in FACS-sorted repertoires as contaminants. CD4 and CD8 compartments shared a small share of clonotypes, likely from convergent recombination.

UMIs and a universal primer site were added when TCR cDNA was made by 5'RACE template switching. TCRdb passed the 5' RACE reads through MiXCR, listing each CDR3 protein once. The sample has 100,000 to 150,000 distinct CDR3 sequences, under 8% seen once; the top ten hold roughly 2.5%. Trimming at V came to 3 bases and at J to 4 bases, leaving 10 bases not matched to a gene. Germline V lookup: CDR1 DFQATT, CDR2 SNEGSKA (reference sequence). There are 15 residues in the CDR3. The receptor comes from a man younger than 35 who received the YFV17D yellow fever vaccine. This chain joins TRBV20-1 and TRBJ1-2; 8 bases are shared with TRBD1. The sample was CD4+ T cells sorted from PBMCs, taken 9 to 10 days after the first yellow fever vaccination. CDR3 coding DNA: TGCAGTGCTAGTCCTGCAGGGGGCGAAGGCTATGGCTACACCTTC. It encodes CSASPAGGEGYGYTF.